This T cell receptor (beta chain) was obtained from a study of molecular identifiers for immune sequencing clone quantification. Broader study findings: Over 99% of effector molecules, but under 1% in naive cells, were held by clones with more than 20 RNA copies.

CDR1 and CDR2 (germline): SGHAT, FQNNGV. Trimming left V 11 bases short and J 4 bases short, with 29 bases between. This CDR3 comprises 17 residues. Previously described methods and listed TCR primers were employed for the bulk TCR libraries. One entry per CDR3 protein, called by TCRdb with MiXCR from the PCR reads. Altogether about 630,000 distinct CDR3 sequences are present, 25% being singletons, with the ten largest covering about 0.73%. About this clonotype: Its target is not known.

Naive CD8 libraries were made from roughly 20,000 to 1,000,000 sorted cells, and they used 10%, 30% or 50% RNA. V and J are TRBV11-2 and TRBJ2-5; TRBD2 might be the D (7 bases). The receptor comes from a human donor in good health. Some libraries in this study had Jurkat cell RNA spiked in. The specimen was naive CD8+ T cells from blood, with Jurkat cell RNA spiked in. Regarding subset: FACS-sorted CD8+CD4-CCR7+CD45RA+ naive T cells. The CDR3, as DNA: TGTGCCCGCCGCGCGTATCGGGGGGCAATTTCCTTAGAGACCCAGTACTTC. Translated: CARRAYRGAISLETQYF.